This is a list of T cell receptor beta chains from one sample in a study of chronic HIV infection and antiretroviral therapy. TCRdb re-derived calls from the 5' RACE reads in MiXCR, one entry per CDR3 protein. This repertoire shows some 37,000 distinct CDR3 sequences, about 8.1% found once; its top ten account for around 3%. The sequenced sample was peripheral blood. These receptors were obtained from an adult who had HIV and had not received antiretroviral therapy, or was an uninfected healthy control (not recorded which). The CDR3 runs from the conserved cysteine through the conserved F or W. D genes are given only for firm matches. Clone size appears in some rows only: once, few, many, or a class for an expanded clone.

TRBV5-1,TRBD1,TRBJ1-3,15,.,TGCGCCAGCAGCGAGGGGGCTTCGACTGGAAACACCGTATATTTT,CASSEGASTGNTVYF
TRBV14,.,TRBJ1-3,15,few,TGTGCCAGCAGCCAAGTTTCGCGTCCCGGAAACACCATATATTTT,CASSQVSRPGNTIYF
TRBV5-1,.,TRBJ2-1,14,many,TGCGCCAGCAGCGTAGGGCAAGTAGGGAGTGAGCAGTTCTTC,CASSVGQVGSEQFF
TRBV20-1,TRBD1,TRBJ2-3,17,.,TGCAGTGCTCCCCCCGCTGGGACAGGGCATTACACAGATACGCAGTATTTT,CSAPPAGTGHYTDTQYF
TRBV7-2,.,TRBJ2-6,12,many,TGTGCCAGCAGCCCGGGGTCGAACGTCCTGACTTTC,CASSPGSNVLTF
TRBV28,.,TRBJ2-7,10,few,TGTGCCAGCAGTTTAGGGGAGCAGTACTTC,CASSLGEQYF
TRBV4-1,.,TRBJ2-1,12,many,TGCGCCAGCAGGGGCAGTCATAATGAGCAGTTCTTC,CASRGSHNEQFF
TRBV28,TRBD1,TRBJ1-5,15,.,TGTGCCAGCAGTTTATGGGACAGGGACAATCAGCCCCAGCATTTT,CASSLWDRDNQPQHF
TRBV27,TRBD1,TRBJ2-5,16,few,TGTGCCAGCAGCGCTTTGGGACAGGGGGCGAGGGAGACCCAGTACTTC,CASSALGQGARETQYF
TRBV28,TRBD1,TRBJ2-7,15,.,TGTGCCAGCACCTTGCTCCGGGACAGGGCCTACGAGCAGTACTTC,CASTLLRDRAYEQYF
TRBV7-2,.,TRBJ1-6,12,.,TGTGCCAGCAGCTTGTCCAATTCACCCCTCCACTTT,CASSLSNSPLHF
TRBV28,.,TRBJ2-7,12,many,TGTGCCAGCAGCCCTCCTACCTACGAGCAGTACTTC,CASSPPTYEQYF
TRBV28,.,TRBJ1-4,14,many,TGTGCCAGCAGTGACAGATCAGGGAATGAAAAACTGTTTTTT,CASSDRSGNEKLFF
TRBV10-3,.,TRBJ2-7,12,.,TGTGCCACTACTACAGGGACCCACGAGCAGTACTTC,CATTTGTHEQYF
TRBV29-1,TRBD1,TRBJ2-1,12,many,TGCAGCGCTAGGACAGGGGGCAATGAGCAGTTCTTC,CSARTGGNEQFF
TRBV6-1,.,TRBJ1-5,12,few,TGTGCCAGCAGGCCATCTGGTCAGCCCCAGCATTTT,CASRPSGQPQHF
TRBV2,.,TRBJ2-1,13,.,TGTGCCAGCAGGGACAGCTCCTACAATGAGCAGTTCTTC,CASRDSSYNEQFF
TRBV6-4,.,TRBJ1-6,15,.,TGTGCCAGCAGTGACTCGTTTGGATATAATTCACCCCTCCACTTT,CASSDSFGYNSPLHF
TRBV28,.,TRBJ2-2,17,many,TGTGCCAGCCCCCCTCGGGGGGCCCCTCCGAACACCGGGGAGCTGTTTTTT,CASPPRGAPPNTGELFF
TRBV29-1,TRBD2,TRBJ2-3,15,many,TGCAGCGTGAGACCGGGACTAGCGGGAGGAGATACGCAGTATTTT,CSVRPGLAGGDTQYF